Described below is a single T cell receptor (beta chain) sequence and its context. This sample was included in a study of T cell changes during pregnancy in multiple sclerosis. The protocol was immunoSEQ multiplex PCR, while the TCRdb copy is restricted to in-frame clones and leaves out a portion. The data hold roughly 100,000 clones, with around nine tenths observed a single time. The V gene's germline CDR1 is SNHLY and CDR2 FYNNEI. The CDR3 is made up of 15 amino acids. Trimming cost V 3 bases and J 2 bases; bases outside gene matches: 4. The source was peripheral blood, collected after pregnancy. This chain uses TRBV2 with TRBJ1-5; 7 bases agree with TRBD1. This sequence was found in a female donor with multiple sclerosis, enrolled in a pregnancy study. Here the CDR3 DNA reads TGTGCCAGCAGTGACAACAGGGGACGCAATCAGCCCCAGCATTTT. Translating it yields CASSDNRGRNQPQHF.